This T cell receptor (beta chain) was identified during a study of cytomegalovirus exposure and HLA in healthy donors. Study-wide background: Earlier, some 180 million T cells were analyzed, and about 100 million unique TCR beta sequences were found among them. General study results and limits: Presence/absence results assume similar sequencing depth per donor, which may not hold. Relative to the roughly 690-donor mean, N-insertions were reportedly fewer in an Asian-associated ancestry cluster in a later analysis. Later examination showed HLA-associated TCR beta chains had greater clonal expansion than equally common others.

From germline, CDR1 is SGHDT and CDR2 YYEEEE. The CDR3 is 15 amino acids. The PCR made use of 60 Vbeta and 13 Jbeta primers. Some clones are missing from TCRdb's copy, which holds only in-frame ones; the method was immunoSEQ multiplex PCR. Of 90,000 to 110,000 clones listed, approximately 83% are singletons. A word on this clone: Its target is unknown.

Sequencing was carried out using PBMCs. This clonotype was sampled from a man aged 18 to 30 in good health and CMV-seronegative. J is TRBJ2-5 and V is TRBV5-6; 7 nucleotides line up with TRBD1. The J call may not be correct, given that the DNA end is closer to TRBJ2-7. CDR3 sequence: CASTRIGQVIYEQYF. The DNA for the CDR3 is TGTGCCAGCACCCGGATCGGACAGGTAATCTACGAGCAGTACTTC.